This record looks at one T cell receptor (beta chain) sequence and its context. V was clipped by 5 bases and J by 6 bases; unmatched bases: 6. The length of the CDR3 is 14 residues. Germline-derived CDR1 and CDR2 are MNHEY and SVGAGI. The data belong to a study of blood T cell repertoires in COVID-19. Study-level information: Donors in the United States, Italy and Spain gave samples during acute or convalescent COVID-19.

The protocol was immunoSEQ multiplex PCR, while the TCRdb copy is restricted to in-frame clones and leaves out a portion. The sample gives 270,000 or so clones, about 91% of which show up once; approximately 5% is in the top ten. The sequenced material came from peripheral blood. The chain is built from TRBV6-5 and TRBJ2-7; 11 bases fit TRBD1. The TCR originated in a woman in her forties who had recovered from COVID-19. CDR3 in DNA: TGTGCCAGCAGTACCGGGACAGGGGGTTTCGAGCAGTACTTC. This sequence encodes CASSTGTGGFEQYF.